This TCR beta chain was retrieved from a study of blood T cell repertoires in COVID-19. Cohort allocation depended upon clinical history that participants reported. J was trimmed by 2 bases and V by 4 bases; bases with no gene match: 10. CDR1 is SGHRS, CDR2 YFSETQ, per germline. CDR3 length: 16 amino acids. Clones were sequenced by immunoSEQ multiplex PCR, and TCRdb holds only the in-frame ones, with some missing. The sample comprises about 270,000 clones, more than 75% of which are singletons, and about 2.3% rests with the top ten. The rearrangement uses TRBV5-1 and TRBJ2-7, with TRBD1 identical over 9 bases. This clonotype was obtained from a woman aged 40 to 55 with acute COVID-19. Sequenced input: PBMCs or T cells enriched from blood (not recorded which). The CDR3 coding sequence is TGCGCCAGCAGCCCGGGGACAGGGAAGCTCACCTACGAGCAGTACTTC. Its translation is CASSPGTGKLTYEQYF. Looking up the rest from reference TRBV5-1 and TRBJ2-7 gives the full variable domain: KAGVTQTPRYLIKTRGQQVTLSCSPISGHRSVSWYQQTPGQGLQFLFEYFSETQRNKGNFPGRFSGRQFSNSRSEMNVSTLELGDSALYLCASSPGTGKLTYEQYFGPGTRLTVT.